Listed below are T cell receptor beta chains from one sample, sequenced in a study of CD8+CD57+ T cells in acquired aplastic anemia. MiXCR was run by TCRdb on the reads, yielding one entry per CDR3 protein. The sample shows 180,000 or so distinct CDR3 sequences, roughly half of them seen only once. What was sequenced was sorted CD4+, CD8+, or CD8+CD57+ T cells (not recorded which) from PBMCs. These receptors all come from a human donor in good health. Each CDR3 is given with its conserved first and last residue. The D gene is left open where the match is weak. Not every row has a clone size; where given, it reads once, few, many or a size class.

v_call	j_call	clone_size	d_call	cdr3_nt	cdr3_aa
TRBV10-3	TRBJ2-7	few	.	TGTGCCATCAGCCCCTTGCGGATCCCCGGGTACCACGAGCAGTACTTC	CAISPLRIPGYHEQYF
TRBV7-2	TRBJ1-5	many	.	TGTGCCAGCAGCTTGAAATCGGGGGTTCAGCCCCAGCATTTT	CASSLKSGVQPQHF
TRBV24-1	TRBJ1-5	.	.	TGTGCCACCAGTAGCACCATGGGGCAGCCCCAGCATTTT	CATSSTMGQPQHF
TRBV10-2	TRBJ1-5	.	.	TGCGCCAGCAGTGAGTCGTTGGGGCAGCCCCAGCATTTT	CASSESLGQPQHF
TRBV7-9	TRBJ2-1	many	TRBD2	TGTGCCAGCAGACTAGCGGGAGAGGATGAGCAGTTCTTC	CASRLAGEDEQFF
TRBV12-3/TRBV12-4	TRBJ2-6	many	.	TGTGCCAGCAGTTTAAGGAGGGCTGGGGCCAACGTCCTGACTTTC	CASSLRRAGANVLTF
TRBV9	TRBJ2-3	many	TRBD1	TGTGCCAGCAGCGTAGGGACAGGGCCCGGGGATACGCAGTATTTT	CASSVGTGPGDTQYF
TRBV7-2	TRBJ2-1	many	TRBD1	TGTGCCAGCAGCTTCTCCGGGACAGGGAGCGATAATGAGCAGTTCTTC	CASSFSGTGSDNEQFF
TRBV7-6	TRBJ2-7	.	TRBD2	TGTGCCAGCAGGCCGTCGGGACTAGCGGACGAGCAGTACTTC	CASRPSGLADEQYF
TRBV5-8	TRBJ1-1	.	.	TGTGCCAGCAGCTTGAAGACGTTGACTGAAGCTTTCTTT	CASSLKTLTEAFF
TRBV20-1	TRBJ2-1	many	.	TGCAGTGCTAGACTCCAGGGGTTCAATGAGCAGTTCTTC	CSARLQGFNEQFF
TRBV9	TRBJ1-6	many	.	TGTGCCAGCAGCGCCGCCGCGACAGGTTTTAATTCACCCCTCCACTTT	CASSAAATGFNSPLHF
TRBV2	TRBJ1-2	.	.	TGTGCCAGCATCTGGTCCGTAAATGGCTACACCTTC	CASIWSVNGYTF
TRBV10-2	TRBJ2-7	.	TRBD2	TGCGCCAGCAGTGATAGCGGGGGGCCCTACGAGCAGTACTTC	CASSDSGGPYEQYF
TRBV7-8	TRBJ2-3	.	.	TGTGCCAGCAGCCCAAGACAGCACACAGATACGCAGTATTTT	CASSPRQHTDTQYF
TRBV10-3	TRBJ2-7	.	.	TGTGCCATCAGCCAAGGACAATACGAGCAGTACTTC	CAISQGQYEQYF
TRBV10-1	TRBJ2-7	once	TRBD1	TGCGCCAGCAGTGGGACCGACAGGGGGGATCAGTACTTC	CASSGTDRGDQYF
TRBV11-2	TRBJ2-1	.	.	TGTGCCAGCAGCTTAGATCGAGGGGGGTACTACAATGAGCAGTTCTTC	CASSLDRGGYYNEQFF
TRBV6-2/TRBV6-3	TRBJ2-5	few	TRBD2	TGTGCCAGCAGTCGCAGGAAGACTAGCGGGGGGGAAGAGACCCAGTACTTC	CASSRRKTSGGEETQYF
TRBV10-2	TRBJ1-4	.	.	TGCGCCAGCAGGCCCCTCCCGGGTGCAACTAATGAAAAACTGTTTTTT	CASRPLPGATNEKLFF
TRBV4-3	TRBJ2-1	.	.	TGCGCCAGCAGCCAAGCTCGCAGCCTCAATGAGCAGTTCTTC	CASSQARSLNEQFF
TRBV5-1	TRBJ2-2	.	TRBD2	TGCGCCAGCAGCTACTCCCCCCGCCGGGCGGGAGGGGACACCGGGGAGCTGTTTTTT	CASSYSPRRAGGDTGELFF
TRBV7-2	TRBJ2-3	.	.	TGTGCCACTTCGACAGTCGGGGTCACAGATACGCAGTATTTT	CATSTVGVTDTQYF
TRBV10-3	TRBJ2-1	.	.	TGTGCCACTGGGGATACGAGCTCCTACAATGAGCAGTTCTTC	CATGDTSSYNEQFF
TRBV7-8	TRBJ2-7	.	TRBD2	TGTGCCAGCAGCTTATCCTACGGCGGGGGCTACGAGCAGTACTTC	CASSLSYGGGYEQYF
TRBV20-1	TRBJ2-1	.	TRBD2	TGCAGTGCTAGTAAGGGACTAGCGAGTACTGAGCAGTTCTTC	CSASKGLASTEQFF
TRBV4-1	TRBJ2-1	many	.	TGCGCCAGCAGCCTACTAGGAGGGAACAATGAGCAGTTCTTC	CASSLLGGNNEQFF
TRBV24-1	TRBJ2-7	.	TRBD1	TGTGCCACCAGTGATTTTACCGGGACAGGAGGCGGGGAGCAGTACTTC	CATSDFTGTGGGEQYF
TRBV20-1	TRBJ1-3	.	.	TGCAGTGCGCCGACCGCGGCTGGAAACACCATATATTTT	CSAPTAAGNTIYF
TRBV6-4	TRBJ2-2	.	TRBD1	TGTGCCAGCAGTGGGACAGGGGACACCGGGGAGCTGTTTTTT	CASSGTGDTGELFF
TRBV15	TRBJ2-5	.	.	TGTGCCACCAGCAGTGTCGCATTGGTCGGAGAGACCCAGTACTTC	CATSSVALVGETQYF
TRBV28	TRBJ1-6	few	.	TGTGCCAGCAGTTCACTCGGGACATCTGGCTCCTATAATTCACCCTTCCACTTT	CASSSLGTSGSYNSPFHF
TRBV7-3	TRBJ2-3	.	.	TGTGCCAGCAGCTTAACGGGGCATGGTAGCACAGATACGCAGTATTTT	CASSLTGHGSTDTQYF
TRBV2	TRBJ2-7	.	.	TGTGCCAGCAGTGAGGTAATGTCGTACGAGCAGTACTTC	CASSEVMSYEQYF
TRBV18	TRBJ2-3	few	.	TGTGCCAGCTCACCGGGTCAGGGAGGCGATACGCAGTATTTT	CASSPGQGGDTQYF
TRBV5-6	TRBJ1-5	.	.	TGTGCCAGCAGCTTGGAAGGCGGCCAAAAGCATTTT	CASSLEGGQKHF
TRBV5-1	TRBJ2-7	many	TRBD2	TGCGCCAGCAGCTTGGGGCCCCGCGTTGGGACTAGAACCTACGAGCAGTACTTC	CASSLGPRVGTRTYEQYF
TRBV20-1	TRBJ2-3	.	.	TGCAGTGCTCAAACCCTTAGCACGGTCCACACAGATACGCAGTATTTT	CSAQTLSTVHTDTQYF
TRBV7-9	TRBJ1-2	.	TRBD1	TGTGCCGCAGAGTCAGGGGGCAACTATGGCTACACCTTC	CAAESGGNYGYTF
TRBV19	TRBJ2-7	.	.	TGTGCCAGTAGTATGTTTGGGGGCGCGCTGGGCTACGAGCAGTACTTC	CASSMFGGALGYEQYF
TRBV20-1	TRBJ1-2	.	TRBD1	TGCAGTGCAGTCGGGACAGGGCGAGGCTACACCTTC	CSAVGTGRGYTF
TRBV2	TRBJ2-5	.	.	TGTGCCAGCAGTCGGTGGTGGGAGACCCAGTACTTC	CASSRWWETQYF